The present entry profiles one T cell receptor (beta chain) with its context. Its antigen is unidentified. The CDR3 runs 15 residues. Germline V gene data show CDR1 as LNHNV and CDR2 as YYDKDF (reference sequence). The V and J ends lost 1 base and 6 bases respectively, with 13 bases between them. This record belongs to a study of shared clonotypes between healthy human individuals. Looking at the study overall: CD4 naive and CD4 memory each took three plates per donor, while CD8 naive took two and CD8 memory one.

Assay: immunoSEQ multiplex PCR; the TCRdb copy retains only in-frame clones and omits some. The data show about 960,000 clones, approximately 80% seen once. Findings and caveats of the study: Generally, naive subsets came out with larger estimated richness than memory subsets.

The sequenced material came from memory CD4+ T cells sorted from blood. The subset here: CD45RA-negative fraction. The source is a man younger than 35 in good health. The chain recombines TRBV15 with TRBJ1-5, with D maybe TRBD1 (5 bases). Here the CDR3 reads CATSRVQVQSQPQHF. The CDR3 nucleotides read TGTGCCACCAGCAGAGTACAGGTTCAGTCTCAGCCCCAGCATTTT.